This TCR beta chain was sequenced in a study of cytomegalovirus exposure and HLA in healthy donors. The PCR ran on 60 Vbeta and 13 Jbeta primers. Method: immunoSEQ multiplex PCR; TCRdb's copy keeps in-frame clones and lacks some. This sample has 100,000 to 150,000 clones, with over 70% found just once. The TCR was taken from a woman in her 40s in good health and CMV-seropositive. What was sequenced was PBMCs.

The CDR3 protein is CASSRGQLAGLNTEAFF. In DNA form, the CDR3 reads TGCGCCAGCAGCCGGGGACAGTTGGCGGGTTTGAACACTGAAGCTTTCTTT. The chain uses TRBV5-1 and TRBJ1-1; 7 positions agree with TRBD1. Germline V gives CDR1 SGHRS, CDR2 YFSETQ. This CDR3 spans 17 amino acids. V lost 4 bases, J lost 0 bases, and 12 bases stayed unmatched.